This T cell receptor beta chain was found in a study of control samples from healthy donors and cancer patients (TCRdb year 2020). The method was the immunoSEQ multiplex PCR assay. What TCRdb holds here is the immuneACCESS table cut down to in-frame rearrangements. Part of the clones is not present; checked against another copy, under half of the missing clones reflect an unresolved V gene, and the others are unexplained. Here the sample has under 85,000 clones; 93% occur a single time. The ten largest clones take up around 1.3% of the sample. In the case of this clone: Its antigen is not yet known. Base qualities are not provided; no much larger clone lies one nucleotide away.

The germline V gene (reference sequence) gives CDR1 as SEHNR and CDR2 as FQNEAQ. The CDR3 runs 16 residues from the cysteine to the phenylalanine. CDR3 DNA only is kept here, 48 bases in frame from base 1. V is clipped by 2 bases and J by 7 bases, and the sequence between their germline boundaries is 21 bases long. The sample taken for sequencing was PBMCs. The V gene is TRBV7-9 and the J gene is TRBJ2-7; the D gene is perhaps TRBD1 or TRBD2, each of them matching over 5 bases. This clonotype originated in a woman aged 40 to 50 with lung cancer. The DNA sequence is given as TGTGCCAGCAGCTTACCCACCGGACTTGGGGCGTTTGAGCAGTACTTC. Its protein product is CASSLPTGLGAFEQYF.